These 17 T cell receptor beta chains share one sample of origin, sequenced in a study of blood T cells in healthy people across ages. A sample-barcoded 5' primer and a J-beta primer mix were used in a second PCR of about 7 to 12 cycles. One entry per CDR3 protein, called by TCRdb with MiXCR from the 5' RACE reads. The sample has 1.5 million to 2 million distinct CDR3 sequences, about 39% seen once. The sequenced material came from blood. The origin of the receptors is a human donor in good health.

The genes are TRBV15 and TRBJ2-5, with a weak D call TRBD2 (5 bases). The CDR3 runs 14 residues. V was pared by 1 base and J by 5 bases, with 11 bases between. Germline assignment: CDR1 LNHNV and CDR2 YYDKDF (reference sequence). CDR3 protein: CATSRVAPGETQYF. The CDR3 nucleotides read TGTGCCACCAGCAGAGTAGCCCCGGGGGAGACCCAGTACTTC.

The genes are TRBV28 and TRBJ2-7, with D perhaps TRBD2 (5 bases). The CDR3 has 13 residues. Trimming stripped 5 bases from V and 3 bases from J, with 11 bases between. Per germline, CDR1 MDHEN and CDR2 SYDVKM. CDR3 in DNA: TGTGCCAGCAGTACAGTAGGGAGCTACGAGCAGTACTTC. Its protein product is CASSTVGSYEQYF.

The chain employs TRBV5-1 and TRBJ2-6; TRBD1 matches at 8 bases. The CDR3 spans 15 residues. J was trimmed by 4 bases and V by 3 bases; bases with no gene match: 3. Germline-derived CDR1 and CDR2 are SGHRS and YFSETQ. CDR3 loop: CASSSGQVGANVLTF. CDR3 DNA: TGCGCCAGCAGCTCGGGACAGGTGGGGGCCAACGTCCTGACTTTC.

As DNA, the CDR3 is TGTGCCAGCAGCTTAGTTGGGACAGGGAGGTCCAAAAACATTCAGTACTTC. It encodes CASSLVGTGRSKNIQYF. The V call is TRBV7-8, the J call TRBJ2-4; 9 positions agree with TRBD1. Germline CDR1 and CDR2: SGHVS and FQNEAQ. The CDR3 runs to 17 residues. The junction had 6 bases not matched to a gene; V was cut back by 1 base and J by 2 bases.

This clonotype was seen only a few times. The genes are TRBV6-2 or TRBV6-3 and TRBJ1-2; TRBD1 is a possible D gene (5 bases). The CDR3 runs 16 residues. Trimming removed 7 bases from V and 5 bases from J, with 23 bases in between. Germline CDR1 is MNHEY and CDR2 is SVGEGT. CDR3 bases: TGTGCCAGCACCTTCGATACCAACGGGGGGTCATATGGCTACACCTTC. Its protein is CASTFDTNGGSYGYTF.

V and J are TRBV7-2 and TRBJ1-1; D unclear. Trimming cost V 5 bases and J 8 bases, with 12 bases left between them. Germline V CDR1 and CDR2: SGHTA, FQGNSA. This CDR3 contains 12 residues. The CDR3 bases are TGTGCCAGCAGCCTCAACCGGTGGGAAGCTTTCTTT. Its translation is CASSLNRWEAFF.

This chain's CDR3 is CASLGQRNEQFF. For the CDR3, the DNA is TGTGCCAGCTTGGGACAGCGGAATGAGCAGTTCTTC. The V gene is TRBV18, the J gene TRBJ2-1, with 7 positions matching TRBD1. Trimming at V came to 7 bases and at J to 7 bases, leaving 4 bases not matched to a gene. The CDR3 runs 12 residues. Germline V gives CDR1 KGHSH, CDR2 LQKENI. The entire variable domain, with the rest obtained from reference TRBV18 and TRBJ2-1, is as follows: NAGVMQNPRHLVRRRGQEARLRCSPMKGHSHVYWYRQLPEEGLKFMVYLQKENIIDESGMPKERFSAEFPKEGPSILRIQQVVRGDSAAYFCASLGQRNEQFFGPGTRLTVL.

The chain joins TRBV28 to TRBJ2-7, with D perhaps matching TRBD1 (6 bases). Germline CDR1 and CDR2: MDHEN and SYDVKM. This CDR3 spans 14 amino acids. Trimming took off 10 bases at V and 2 bases at J, with 18 bases between the two ends. The CDR3 here is CANRDRGETYEQYF. CDR3 nucleotides: TGTGCCAACAGGGATCGAGGGGAAACCTACGAGCAGTACTTC.

The chain recombines TRBV5-1 with TRBJ2-1; D is uncertain. V was cut by 1 base and J by 6 bases, with 11 bases left in between. The CDR3 runs 14 residues. The germline V gene has CDR1 SGHRS and CDR2 YFSETQ. The CDR3 sequence: CASSLIRIGNEQFF. CDR3 DNA: TGCGCCAGCAGCTTGATTCGCATTGGCAATGAGCAGTTCTTC.

V and J are TRBV12-3 or TRBV12-4 and TRBJ1-1; D gene uncertain. The CDR3 runs 13 residues. Trimming took 2 bases from V and 4 from J, leaving 8 bases between them. This chain's CDR3 is CASSLSVPTEAFF. CDR3 nucleotide sequence: TGTGCCAGCAGTTTAAGTGTTCCCACTGAAGCTTTCTTT.

This clonotype was seen repeatedly, ten times or more. The V and J genes are TRBV29-1 and TRBJ2-7; D tentatively reads TRBD1 or TRBD2 (5 bases each). The germline CDR1 and CDR2 sequences are SQVTM and ANQGSEA. The CDR3 contains 12 residues. Trimming removed 8 bases at V and 2 bases at J, with 13 bases between. The CDR3 is CSISGTTYEQYF. The CDR3 coding sequence is TGCAGCATTTCCGGGACGACCTACGAGCAGTACTTC.

In its sample, this clonotype was seen a few times. This chain uses TRBV7-6 with TRBJ2-5, with 8 positions matching TRBD2. The CDR3 is 16 residues long. The V segment lost 1 base and the J segment 4 bases; nucleotides outside the gene matches: 8. Germline V lookup: CDR1 SGHVS, CDR2 FNYEAQ. The DNA of the CDR3 is TGTGCCAGCAGCTTAGATACCAGCGGGGGAGGAGAGACCCAGTACTTC. Amino acid sequence: CASSLDTSGGGETQYF.

The rearrangement uses TRBV12-3 or TRBV12-4 and TRBJ1-2; 7 bases map to TRBD1. This CDR3 region has 14 residues. Trimming took 8 bases from V and 5 from J; bases not matched to a gene: 11. CDR3 in amino acids: CASLGDRLPYGYTF. The CDR3, as DNA: TGTGCCAGCCTTGGGGACAGACTACCTTATGGCTACACCTTC.

The chain links TRBV24-1 to TRBJ1-2; 8 nucleotides align to TRBD1. Per germline, CDR1 KGHDR and CDR2 SFDVKD. The V segment lost 2 bases and the J segment 3 bases; nucleotides outside the gene matches: 4. This CDR3 has 15 residues. The CDR3 loop is CATSDSRGLDYGYTF. CDR3 coding DNA: TGTGCCACCAGTGATTCCAGGGGGCTGGACTATGGCTACACCTTC.

As to this clonotype: One end of the junction does not line up with germline, which may come from a read error. This chain connects TRBV5-4 to TRBJ2-2, with TRBD2 identical over 10 bases. The CDR3 has 16 residues. The germline V gene has CDR1 SGHNT and CDR2 YYREEE (reference sequence). CDR3 residues: CAGSLVRPSGGRELFF. The CDR3 bases are TGTGCCGGCAGCTTGGTCCGGCCTAGCGGGGGTCGGGAGCTGTTTTTT.

This rearrangement joins TRBV20-1 to TRBJ2-6; D is ambiguous. Trimming pared 6 bases from V and 0 bases from J, leaving 12 bases between. This CDR3 contains 15 residues. Germline CDR1 reads DFQATT; CDR2 reads SNEGSKA (reference sequence). Written as DNA, the CDR3 is TGCAGTGCCCCTCCGGCTAACTCTGGGGCCAACGTCCTGACTTTC. As protein: CSAPPANSGANVLTF.

CDR3 DNA: TGTGCCAGCAGCTCCCGGGAGGGGTTGTACACAGATACGCAGTATTTT. Translated, it gives CASSSREGLYTDTQYF. The gene calls are TRBV7-9 and TRBJ2-3; 8 nucleotides align to TRBD2. CDR1 and CDR2 from the germline V gene are SEHNR and FQNEAQ (reference sequence). This CDR3 is built from 16 residues. The J segment lost 2 bases and the V segment lost 4 bases, leaving 8 bases of the junction unmatched. Full variable domain (missing parts from reference TRBV7-9 and TRBJ2-3): DTGVSQNPRHKITKRGQNVTFRCDPISEHNRLYWYRQTLGQGPEFLTYFQNEAQLEKSRLLSDRFSAERPKGSFSTLEIQRTEQGDSAMYLCASSSREGLYTDTQYFGPGTRLTVL.